Below, 5 T cell receptor beta chains from the same sample are listed, as sequenced in a study of T cell responses to AZD1222 COVID-19 vaccine. Using immunoSEQ multiplex PCR, the repertoire was profiled, and TCRdb retains in-frame clones only, with some absent. The sample has some 150,000 clones; around nine tenths are singletons. The specimen was peripheral blood, collected 28 days after the second AZD1222 dose. These receptors were taken from an adult who received the AZD1222 COVID-19 vaccine.

V usage is TRBV5-4 and J usage is TRBJ2-7, with 13 bases aligning to TRBD2. CDR3 length equals 17 residues. V trimming: 1 base; J trimming: 6 bases; junction bases outside the gene matches: 10. Germline CDR1 is SGHNT and CDR2 is YYREEE (reference sequence). The CDR3 reads CASSLQTSGRRSGEQYF. The DNA of the CDR3 is TGTGCCAGCAGCTTGCAGACTAGCGGGAGGCGCTCGGGCGAGCAGTACTTC. The variable domain in full, with the rest retrieved from reference TRBV5-4 and TRBJ2-7, is ETGVTQSPTHLIKTRGQQVTLRCSSQSGHNTVSWYQQALGQGPQFIFQYYREEENGRGNFPPRFSGLQFPNYSSELNVNALELDDSALYLCASSLQTSGRRSGEQYFGPGTRLTVT.

This chain uses TRBV19 with TRBJ1-1, with 8 bases fitting TRBD1. The CDR3 extends over 15 amino acids. V lost 5 bases to trimming and J lost 1 base; unmatched junction nucleotides: 6. Germline V gene data show CDR1 as LNHDA and CDR2 as SQIVND (reference sequence). CDR3 DNA: TGTGCCAGTAGTCCGACAGGGGCAAAGAACACTGAAGCTTTCTTT. Its translation is CASSPTGAKNTEAFF.

The V and J genes are TRBV11-2 and TRBJ1-1, with D uncertain. Germline V gene data show CDR1 as SGHAT and CDR2 as FQNNGV. The CDR3 extends over 13 amino acids. Between the trimmed V and J ends, which lost 2 bases and 1 base, there was a span of 5 bases. CDR3 nucleotides: TGTGCCAGCAGCTTACTTGGGAACACTGAAGCTTTCTTT. It specifies CASSLLGNTEAFF.

The J gene is TRBJ2-4, the V gene TRBV18, with 8 bases identical to TRBD1. J lost 7 bases, V lost 5 bases, and 10 bases had no gene match. The CDR3 length is 15 residues. Germline values: CDR1 KGHSH, CDR2 LQKENI. The CDR3, as DNA: TGTGCCAGCTCAGACCCATGGACAGGGTGGAACATTCAGTACTTC. Translated: CASSDPWTGWNIQYF.

This chain connects TRBV19 to TRBJ1-5, with D maybe TRBD1 (5 bases). Germline CDR1 is LNHDA and CDR2 is SQIVND (reference sequence). CDR3 size: 19 residues. Trimming pared 0 bases from V and 2 bases from J, leaving 20 bases between. The CDR3 DNA reads as TGTGCCAGTAGTATAGAGGGACGAACATCGAGTGTCCGCAATCAGCCCCAGCATTTT. It is translated as CASSIEGRTSSVRNQPQHF. The full variable domain, its missing parts supplied by reference TRBV19 and TRBJ1-5, is DGGITQSPKYLFRKEGQNVTLSCEQNLNHDAMYWYRQDPGQGLRLIYYSQIVNDFQKGDIAEGYSVSREKKESFPLTVTSAQKNPTAFYLCASSIEGRTSSVRNQPQHFGDGTRLSIL.